Below are 2 T cell receptor beta chains sequenced from a single sample in a study of T-cell reconstitution after alpha-beta-depleted transplantation in children. During its preparation, the TCRbeta library received unique molecular identifiers. Using its own MiXCR run on the PCR reads, TCRdb lists one record per CDR3 protein. The table includes roughly 100,000 distinct CDR3 sequences, around 7% detected once. The specimen was PBMCs, collected before TCRalphabeta/CD19-depleted stem cell transplant. Receptor source: a boy between 2 and 10 years old with acute lymphoblastic leukemia, due to receive a stem cell transplant.

V gene TRBV7-6 combines with J gene TRBJ2-3; either TRBD1 or TRBD2 may fit D (5 bases each). The germline CDR1 and CDR2 sequences are SGHVS and FNYEAQ. The CDR3 is 15 residues long. V lost 1 base and J lost 0, with 8 bases in between. The CDR3 region is CASSLVWGSTDTQYF. The CDR3, as DNA: TGTGCCAGCAGCTTAGTGTGGGGGAGCACAGATACGCAGTATTTT.

This clonotype was recorded at least ten times. The chain recombines TRBV15 with TRBJ2-5, with D possibly matching TRBD1 (6 bases). V was clipped by 4 bases and J by 4 bases, with 13 bases between them. CDR1 and CDR2 from the germline V gene are LNHNV and YYDKDF (reference sequence). CDR3 length: 14 amino acids. CDR3: CATSILGAGETQYF. In DNA, the CDR3 is TGTGCCACCAGCATCTTGGGGGCCGGAGAGACCCAGTACTTC.